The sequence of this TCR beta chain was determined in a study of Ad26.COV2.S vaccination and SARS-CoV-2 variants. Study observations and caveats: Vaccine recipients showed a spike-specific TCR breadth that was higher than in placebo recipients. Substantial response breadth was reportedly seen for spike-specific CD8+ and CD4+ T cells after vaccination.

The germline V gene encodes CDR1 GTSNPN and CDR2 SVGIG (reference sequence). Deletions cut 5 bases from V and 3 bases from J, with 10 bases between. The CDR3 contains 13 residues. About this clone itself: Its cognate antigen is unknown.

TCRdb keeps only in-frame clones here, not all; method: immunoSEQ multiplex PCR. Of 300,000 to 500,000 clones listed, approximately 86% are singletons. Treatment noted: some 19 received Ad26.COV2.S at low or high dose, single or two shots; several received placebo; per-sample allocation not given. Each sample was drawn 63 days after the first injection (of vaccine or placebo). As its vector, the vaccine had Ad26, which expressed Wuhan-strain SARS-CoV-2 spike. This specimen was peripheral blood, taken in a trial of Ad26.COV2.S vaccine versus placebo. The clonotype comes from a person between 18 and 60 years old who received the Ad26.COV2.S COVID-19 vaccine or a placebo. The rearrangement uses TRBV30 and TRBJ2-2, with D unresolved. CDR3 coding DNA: TGTGCCTGGGCCGTGGGGTACACCGGGGAGCTGTTTTTT. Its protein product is CAWAVGYTGELFF.